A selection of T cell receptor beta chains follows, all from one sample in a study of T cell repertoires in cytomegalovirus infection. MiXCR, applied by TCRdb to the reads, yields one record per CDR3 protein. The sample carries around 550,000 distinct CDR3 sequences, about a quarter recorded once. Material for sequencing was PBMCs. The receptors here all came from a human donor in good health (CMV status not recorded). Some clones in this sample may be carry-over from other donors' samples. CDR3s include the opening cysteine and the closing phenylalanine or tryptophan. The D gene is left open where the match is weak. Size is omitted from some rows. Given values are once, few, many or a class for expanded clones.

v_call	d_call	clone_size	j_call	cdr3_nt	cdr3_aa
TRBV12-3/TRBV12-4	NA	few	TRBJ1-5	TGTGCCAGCAGTTTTAGCTTCCAGGGTTTGGCCCAGCATTTT	CASSFSFQGLAQHF
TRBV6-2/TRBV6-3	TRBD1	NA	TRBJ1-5	TGTGCCAGCAGGAGGGCACAGGGGGATCAGCCCCAGCATTTT	CASRRAQGDQPQHF
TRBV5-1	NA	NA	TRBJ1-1	TGCGCCAGCAGCTTGTTCCGAAGTATGAACACTGAAGCTTTCTTT	CASSLFRSMNTEAFF
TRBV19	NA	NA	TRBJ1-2	TGTGCCAGTAATTCCGGTTATGGCTACACCTTC	CASNSGYGYTF
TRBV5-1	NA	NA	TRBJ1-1	TGCGCCAGCAGCTTGGGGGGGGTTATCGTCAACACTGAAGCTTTCTTT	CASSLGGVIVNTEAFF
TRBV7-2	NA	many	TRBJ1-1	TGTGCCAGCAGCTTAGATTTGGTGTTTGAAGCTTTCTTT	CASSLDLVFEAFF
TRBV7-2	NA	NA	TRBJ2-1	TGTGCCAGCAGCTCCCCCCCGATAGCCTACAATGAGCAGTTCTTC	CASSSPPIAYNEQFF
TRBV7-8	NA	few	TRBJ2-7	TGTGCCAGCAGCTTATCGAGCCATTCCTACGAGCAGTACTTC	CASSLSSHSYEQYF
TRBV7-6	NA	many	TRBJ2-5	TGTGCCAGCAGCTTAGAAGGCCAGGGTTTAGAGACCCAGTACTTC	CASSLEGQGLETQYF
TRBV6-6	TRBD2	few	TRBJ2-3	TGTGCCAGCAGTTACTCGTACGGGAGGGCCCGCAAGGGAGATACGCAGTATTTT	CASSYSYGRARKGDTQYF
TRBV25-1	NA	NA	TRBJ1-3	TGTGCCACTTCGCAGTCCGGGGGGGGAGGAAACACCATATATTTT	CATSQSGGGGNTIYF
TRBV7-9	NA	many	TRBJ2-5	TGTGCCAGCAGCCTCAGACAGGACGCAAAGACCCAGTACTTC	CASSLRQDAKTQYF
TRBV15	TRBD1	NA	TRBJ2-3	TGTGCCACCAGCAGCGGGACAGGCGGAGATACGCAGTATTTT	CATSSGTGGDTQYF
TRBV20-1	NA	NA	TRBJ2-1	TGCAGTGCTTTTGTTCTCAGGGGCGATGAGCAGTTCTTC	CSAFVLRGDEQFF
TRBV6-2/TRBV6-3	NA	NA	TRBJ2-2	TGTGCCAGCATGTCGGGCGGGGAGCTGTTTTTT	CASMSGGELFF
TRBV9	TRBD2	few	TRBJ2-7	TGTGCCAGCAGCCGGGGGGTCTCGGGGTCCTACGAGCAGTACTTC	CASSRGVSGSYEQYF
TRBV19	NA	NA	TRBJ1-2	TGTGCCAGTAGGACATCAGGGAGCTATGGCTACACCTTC	CASRTSGSYGYTF
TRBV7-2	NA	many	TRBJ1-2	TGTGCCAGCAGGAATTACAGGGACTATGGCTACACCTTC	CASRNYRDYGYTF
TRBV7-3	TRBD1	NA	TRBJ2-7	TGTGCCAGCAGCCGAAGACAGGGATCCGAGCAGTACTTC	CASSRRQGSEQYF
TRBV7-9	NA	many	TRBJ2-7	TGTGCCAGCAGCTTAGGAGGTGGGCTCGAGCAGTACTTC	CASSLGGGLEQYF
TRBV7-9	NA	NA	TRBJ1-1	TGTGCCAGCAGCTTAGGCGTAGGGAGGGATTTAAACACTGAAGCTTTCTTT	CASSLGVGRDLNTEAFF
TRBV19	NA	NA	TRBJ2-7	TGTGCCAGTAGTATTCCAGGGATCCCCTACGAGCAGTACTTC	CASSIPGIPYEQYF
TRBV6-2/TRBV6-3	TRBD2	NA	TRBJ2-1	TGTGCCAGCAGTTACTCGACAGCGGGAGCCAATGAGCAGTTCTTC	CASSYSTAGANEQFF
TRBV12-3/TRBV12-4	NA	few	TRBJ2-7	TGTGCCAGCAGTTTTGCTGGCGAGCAGTACTTC	CASSFAGEQYF
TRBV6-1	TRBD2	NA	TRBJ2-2	TGTGCCAGCAGTGCCCGCGGGACTAGCGGGAAGGGCGGGGAGCTGTTTTTT	CASSARGTSGKGGELFF
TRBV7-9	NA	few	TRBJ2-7	TGTCCCAGCAGCTACGGGTATCGCGAGCAGTACTTC	CPSSYGYREQYF
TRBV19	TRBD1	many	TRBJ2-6	TGTGCCAGTAGTCGCTACAGGGGGTCTATAACTGGGGCCAACGTCCTGACTTTC	CASSRYRGSITGANVLTF
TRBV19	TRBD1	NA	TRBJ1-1	TGTGCCAGCGGGACAGTAAGTAATGAAGCTTTCTTT	CASGTVSNEAFF
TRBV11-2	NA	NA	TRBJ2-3	TGTGCCAGCAGCCCGAATCAGGGGACAGATACGCAGTATTTT	CASSPNQGTDTQYF
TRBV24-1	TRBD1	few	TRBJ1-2	TGTGCCACCAGTGAAGGGACAGGGGATGGCTACACCTTC	CATSEGTGDGYTF
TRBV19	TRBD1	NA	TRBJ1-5	TGTGCCAGTAGTCCGACAGGGGGCGCGATTAACCAGCCCCAGCATTTT	CASSPTGGAINQPQHF
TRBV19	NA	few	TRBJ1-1	TGTGCCAGTAGTCCCCGGGACGGTAAAGCTTTCTTT	CASSPRDGKAFF
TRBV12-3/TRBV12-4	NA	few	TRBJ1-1	TGTGCCAGCACCTGGAGGGGGAACACTGAAGCTTTCTTT	CASTWRGNTEAFF
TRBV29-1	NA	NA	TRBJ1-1	TGCAGCGTTGAGGGGACCCGGGGCAGGGGGAACACTGAAGCTTTCTTT	CSVEGTRGRGNTEAFF
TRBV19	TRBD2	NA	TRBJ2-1	TGTGCCAGTAGTACCAACCCGACTAGCGTGTTATTCGGTGAGCAGTTCTTC	CASSTNPTSVLFGEQFF
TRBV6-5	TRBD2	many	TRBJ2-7	TGTGCCAGCAGTTACGGTTCTAGCGGGACCTACGAGCAGTACTTC	CASSYGSSGTYEQYF
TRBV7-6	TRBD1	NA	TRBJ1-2	TGTGCCAGCAGCTCTAGGACAGGGGGCGACCTAGCTAACTATGGCTACACCTTC	CASSSRTGGDLANYGYTF
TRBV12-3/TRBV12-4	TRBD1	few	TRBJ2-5	TGTGCCAGCCAGGGGGGGGACAGGGGCCTCCAAGAGACCCAGTACTTC	CASQGGDRGLQETQYF
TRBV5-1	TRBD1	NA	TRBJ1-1	TGCGCCAGCAGCTCGAATCCGGGACAGGGCACTGAAGCTTTCTTT	CASSSNPGQGTEAFF
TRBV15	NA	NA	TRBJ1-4	TGTGCCACCAGCAGAGGAACAGGGTCTACTAATGAAAAACTGTTTTTT	CATSRGTGSTNEKLFF
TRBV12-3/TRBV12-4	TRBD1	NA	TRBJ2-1	TGTGCCAGCAGTTTAGTTAGGGGACAGGGGGAACCCCTCTCCTACAATGAGCAGTTCTTC	CASSLVRGQGEPLSYNEQFF
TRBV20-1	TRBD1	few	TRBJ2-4	TGCAGTGCTAGAGTAACGACAGGGGCGAACATTCAGTACTTC	CSARVTTGANIQYF
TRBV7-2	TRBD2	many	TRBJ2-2	TGTGCCAGCAGCTTCCGGCCGACTAGCGGGAGGCGGGACACCGGGGAGCTGTTTTTT	CASSFRPTSGRRDTGELFF
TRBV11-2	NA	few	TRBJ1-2	TGTGCCAGCAGCACCCGACAGCAGATTTATGGCTACACCTTC	CASSTRQQIYGYTF
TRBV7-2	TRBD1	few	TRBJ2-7	TGTGCCAGCAGCCATAGGACAGGTGTCTACGAGCAGTACTTC	CASSHRTGVYEQYF
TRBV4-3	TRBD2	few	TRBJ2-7	TGCGCCAGCAGCCAATCTTTAGCGGGATCGTACGAGCAGTACTTC	CASSQSLAGSYEQYF
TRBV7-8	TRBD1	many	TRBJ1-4	TGTGCCAGCAGCAATAGGACAGGGGTGTATGAAAAACTGTTTTTT	CASSNRTGVYEKLFF
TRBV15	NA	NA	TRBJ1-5	TGTGCCACCAGCAGAGCGGGGGGCATTAGTAATCAGCCCCAGCATTTT	CATSRAGGISNQPQHF
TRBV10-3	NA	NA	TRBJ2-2	TGTGCCATCAGTCCCTCCGGCCCTAACACCGGGGAGCTGTTTTTT	CAISPSGPNTGELFF
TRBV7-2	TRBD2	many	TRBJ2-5	TGTGCCAGCAGCGTAGCCGGGACTAGCGGGAGCGGGGGGCAAGAGACCCAGTACTTC	CASSVAGTSGSGGQETQYF
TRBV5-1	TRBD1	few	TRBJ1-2	TGCGCCAGCTCCCAGGGGGCCAACCAACCCTATGGCTACACCTTC	CASSQGANQPYGYTF
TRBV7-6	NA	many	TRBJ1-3	TGTGCCAGCAGCCCCCGGACAGTTTTGGACACCATATATTTT	CASSPRTVLDTIYF
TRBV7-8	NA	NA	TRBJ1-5	TGTGCCAGCAGCCGAAAAAGTTGGGGGGTGGGCAATCAGCCCCAGCATTTT	CASSRKSWGVGNQPQHF
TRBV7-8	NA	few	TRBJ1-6	TGTGCCAGCAGCACCCGACAGGAATTCGGATCACCCCTCCACTTT	CASSTRQEFGSPLHF
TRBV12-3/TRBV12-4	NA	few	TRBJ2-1	TGTGCCAGCATCCTCGACAGGTTAGAGGGCGGTGAGCAGTTCTTC	CASILDRLEGGEQFF
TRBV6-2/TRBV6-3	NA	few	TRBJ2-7	TGTGCCAGCAGTTCGGGCCAACCACCCTACGAGCAGTACTTC	CASSSGQPPYEQYF
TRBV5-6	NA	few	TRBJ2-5	TGTGCCAGCAGCTTGCCGGGGGTGGGCGAAGAGACCCAGTACTTC	CASSLPGVGEETQYF